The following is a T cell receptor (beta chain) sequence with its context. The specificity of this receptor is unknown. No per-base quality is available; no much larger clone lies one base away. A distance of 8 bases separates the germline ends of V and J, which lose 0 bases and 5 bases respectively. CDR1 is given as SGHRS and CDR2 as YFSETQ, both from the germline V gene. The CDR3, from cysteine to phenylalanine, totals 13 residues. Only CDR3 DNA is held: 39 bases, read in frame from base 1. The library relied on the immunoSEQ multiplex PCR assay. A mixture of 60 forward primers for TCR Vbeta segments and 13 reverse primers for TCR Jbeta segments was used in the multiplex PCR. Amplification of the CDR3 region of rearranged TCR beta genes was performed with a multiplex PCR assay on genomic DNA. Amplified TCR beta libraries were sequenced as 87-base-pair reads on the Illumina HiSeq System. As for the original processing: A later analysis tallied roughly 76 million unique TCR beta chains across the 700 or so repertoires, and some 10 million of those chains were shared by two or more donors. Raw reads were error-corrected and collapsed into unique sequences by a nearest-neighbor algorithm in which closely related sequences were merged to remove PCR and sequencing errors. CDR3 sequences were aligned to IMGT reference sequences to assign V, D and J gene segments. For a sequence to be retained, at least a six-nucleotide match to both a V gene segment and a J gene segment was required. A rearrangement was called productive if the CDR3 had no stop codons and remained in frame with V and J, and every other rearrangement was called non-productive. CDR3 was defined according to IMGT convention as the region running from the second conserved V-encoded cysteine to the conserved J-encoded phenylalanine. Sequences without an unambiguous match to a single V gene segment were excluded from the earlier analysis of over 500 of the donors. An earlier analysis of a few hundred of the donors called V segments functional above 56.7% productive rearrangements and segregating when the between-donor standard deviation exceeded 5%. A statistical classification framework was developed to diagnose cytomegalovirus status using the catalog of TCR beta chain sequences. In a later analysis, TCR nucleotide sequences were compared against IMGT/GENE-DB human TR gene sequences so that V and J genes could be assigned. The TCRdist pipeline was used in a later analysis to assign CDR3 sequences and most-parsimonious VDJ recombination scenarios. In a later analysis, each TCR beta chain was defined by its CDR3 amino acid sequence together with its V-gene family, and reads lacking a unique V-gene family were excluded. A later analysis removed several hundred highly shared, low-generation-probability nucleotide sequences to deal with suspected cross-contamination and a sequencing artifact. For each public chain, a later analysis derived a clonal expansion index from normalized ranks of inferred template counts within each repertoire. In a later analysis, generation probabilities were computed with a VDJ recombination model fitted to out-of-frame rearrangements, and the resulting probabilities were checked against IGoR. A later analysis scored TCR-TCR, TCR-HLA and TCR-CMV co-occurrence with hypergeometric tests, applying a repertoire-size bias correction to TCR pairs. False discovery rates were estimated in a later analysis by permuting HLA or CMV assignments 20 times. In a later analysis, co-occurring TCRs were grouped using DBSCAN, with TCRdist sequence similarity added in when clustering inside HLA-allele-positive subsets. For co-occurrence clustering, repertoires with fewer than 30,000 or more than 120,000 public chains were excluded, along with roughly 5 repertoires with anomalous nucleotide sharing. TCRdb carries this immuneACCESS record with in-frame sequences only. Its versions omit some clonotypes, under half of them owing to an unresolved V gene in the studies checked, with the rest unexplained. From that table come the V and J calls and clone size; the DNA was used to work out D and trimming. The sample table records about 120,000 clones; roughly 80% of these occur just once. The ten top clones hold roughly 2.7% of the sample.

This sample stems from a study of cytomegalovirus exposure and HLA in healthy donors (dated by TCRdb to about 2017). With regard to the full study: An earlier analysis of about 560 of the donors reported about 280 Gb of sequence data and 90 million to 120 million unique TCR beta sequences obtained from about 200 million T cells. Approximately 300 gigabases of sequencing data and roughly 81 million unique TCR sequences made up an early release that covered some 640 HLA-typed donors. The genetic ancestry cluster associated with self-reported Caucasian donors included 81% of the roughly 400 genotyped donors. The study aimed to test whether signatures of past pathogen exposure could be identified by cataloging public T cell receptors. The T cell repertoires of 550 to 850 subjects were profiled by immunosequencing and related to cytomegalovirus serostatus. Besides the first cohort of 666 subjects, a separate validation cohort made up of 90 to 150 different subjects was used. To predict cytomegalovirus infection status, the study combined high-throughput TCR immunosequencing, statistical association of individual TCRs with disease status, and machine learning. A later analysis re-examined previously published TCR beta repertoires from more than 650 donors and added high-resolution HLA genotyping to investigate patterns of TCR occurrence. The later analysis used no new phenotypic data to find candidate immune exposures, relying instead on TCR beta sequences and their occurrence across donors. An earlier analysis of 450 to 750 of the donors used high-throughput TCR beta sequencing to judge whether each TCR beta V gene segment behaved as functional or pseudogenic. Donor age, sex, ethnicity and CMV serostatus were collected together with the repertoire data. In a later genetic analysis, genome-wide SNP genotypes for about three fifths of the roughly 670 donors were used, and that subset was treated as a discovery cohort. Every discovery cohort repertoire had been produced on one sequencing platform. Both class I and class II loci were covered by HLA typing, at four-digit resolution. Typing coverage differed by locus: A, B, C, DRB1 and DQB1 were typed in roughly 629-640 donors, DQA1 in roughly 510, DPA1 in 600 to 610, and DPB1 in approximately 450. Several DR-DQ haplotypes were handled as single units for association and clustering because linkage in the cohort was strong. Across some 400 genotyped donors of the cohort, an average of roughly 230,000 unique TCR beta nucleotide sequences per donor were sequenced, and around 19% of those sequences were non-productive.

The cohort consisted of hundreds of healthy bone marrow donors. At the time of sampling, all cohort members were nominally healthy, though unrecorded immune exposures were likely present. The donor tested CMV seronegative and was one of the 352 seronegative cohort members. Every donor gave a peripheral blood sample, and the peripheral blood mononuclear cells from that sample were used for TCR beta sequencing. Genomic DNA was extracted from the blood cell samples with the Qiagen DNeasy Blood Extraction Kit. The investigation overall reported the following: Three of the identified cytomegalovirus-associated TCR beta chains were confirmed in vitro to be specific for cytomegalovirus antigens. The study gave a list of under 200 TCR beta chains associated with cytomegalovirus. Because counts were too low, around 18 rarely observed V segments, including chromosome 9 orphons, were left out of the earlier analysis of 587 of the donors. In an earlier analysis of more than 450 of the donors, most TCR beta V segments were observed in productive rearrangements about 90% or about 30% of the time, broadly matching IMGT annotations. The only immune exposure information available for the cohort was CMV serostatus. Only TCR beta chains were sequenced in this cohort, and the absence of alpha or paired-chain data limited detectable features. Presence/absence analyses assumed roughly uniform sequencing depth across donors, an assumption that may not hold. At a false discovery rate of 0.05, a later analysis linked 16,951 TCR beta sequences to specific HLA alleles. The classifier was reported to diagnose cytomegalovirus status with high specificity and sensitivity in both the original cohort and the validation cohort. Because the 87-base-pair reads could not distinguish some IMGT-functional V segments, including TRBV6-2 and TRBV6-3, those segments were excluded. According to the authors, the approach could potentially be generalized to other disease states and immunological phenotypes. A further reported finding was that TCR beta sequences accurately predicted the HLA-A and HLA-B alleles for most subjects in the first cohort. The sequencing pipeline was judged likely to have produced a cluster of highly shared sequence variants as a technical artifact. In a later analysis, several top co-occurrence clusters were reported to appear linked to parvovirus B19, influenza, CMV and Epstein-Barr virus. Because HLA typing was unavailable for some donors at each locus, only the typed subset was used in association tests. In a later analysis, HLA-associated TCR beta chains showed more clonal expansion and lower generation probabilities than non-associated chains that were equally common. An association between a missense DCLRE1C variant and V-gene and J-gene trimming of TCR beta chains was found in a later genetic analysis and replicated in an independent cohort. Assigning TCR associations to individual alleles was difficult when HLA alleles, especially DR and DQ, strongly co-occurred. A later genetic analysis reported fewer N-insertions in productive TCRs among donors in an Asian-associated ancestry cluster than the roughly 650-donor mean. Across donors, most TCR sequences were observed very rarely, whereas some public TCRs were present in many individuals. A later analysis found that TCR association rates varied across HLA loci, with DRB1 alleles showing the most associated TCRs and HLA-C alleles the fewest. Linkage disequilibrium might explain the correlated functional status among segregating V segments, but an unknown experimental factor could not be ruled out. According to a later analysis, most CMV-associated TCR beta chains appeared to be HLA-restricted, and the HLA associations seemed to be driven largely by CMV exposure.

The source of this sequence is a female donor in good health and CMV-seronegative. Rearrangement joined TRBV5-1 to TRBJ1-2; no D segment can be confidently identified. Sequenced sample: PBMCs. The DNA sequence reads TGCGCCAGCAGCTTGGTATCCGAGTATGGCTACACCTTC. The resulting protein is CASSLVSEYGYTF.